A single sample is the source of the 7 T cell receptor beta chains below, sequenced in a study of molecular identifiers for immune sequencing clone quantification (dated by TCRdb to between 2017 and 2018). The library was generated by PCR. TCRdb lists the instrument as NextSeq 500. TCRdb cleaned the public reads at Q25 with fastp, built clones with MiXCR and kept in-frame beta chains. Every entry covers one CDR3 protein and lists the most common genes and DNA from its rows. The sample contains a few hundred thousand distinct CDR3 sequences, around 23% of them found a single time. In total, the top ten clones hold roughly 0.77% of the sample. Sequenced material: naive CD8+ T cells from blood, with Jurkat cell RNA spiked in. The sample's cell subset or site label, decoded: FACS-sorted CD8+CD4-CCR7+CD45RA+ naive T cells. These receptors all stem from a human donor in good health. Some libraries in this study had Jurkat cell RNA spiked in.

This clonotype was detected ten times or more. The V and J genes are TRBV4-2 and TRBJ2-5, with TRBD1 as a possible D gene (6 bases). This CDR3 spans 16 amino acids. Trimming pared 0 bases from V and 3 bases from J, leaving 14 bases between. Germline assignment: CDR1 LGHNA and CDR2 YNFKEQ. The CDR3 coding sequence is TGTGCCAGCAGCCAAGAAGGGCAGGGGCTAAAAGAGACCCAGTACTTC. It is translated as CASSQEGQGLKETQYF.

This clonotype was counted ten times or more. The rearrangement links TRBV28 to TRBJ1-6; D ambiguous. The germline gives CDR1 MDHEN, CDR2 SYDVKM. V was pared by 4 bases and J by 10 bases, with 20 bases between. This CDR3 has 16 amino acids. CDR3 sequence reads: CASSSEYGHPGSPLHF. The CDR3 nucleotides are TGTGCCAGCAGTTCAGAGTACGGTCATCCCGGATCACCCCTCCACTTT.

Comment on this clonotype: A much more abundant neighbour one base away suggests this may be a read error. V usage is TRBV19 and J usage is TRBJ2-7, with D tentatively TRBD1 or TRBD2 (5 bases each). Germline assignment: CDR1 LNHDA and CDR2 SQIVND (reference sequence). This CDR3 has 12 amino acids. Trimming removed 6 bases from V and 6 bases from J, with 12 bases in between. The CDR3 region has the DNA TGTGCCAGTAGCCCTGGGGACCGCGAGCAGTACTTC. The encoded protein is CASSPGDREQYF.

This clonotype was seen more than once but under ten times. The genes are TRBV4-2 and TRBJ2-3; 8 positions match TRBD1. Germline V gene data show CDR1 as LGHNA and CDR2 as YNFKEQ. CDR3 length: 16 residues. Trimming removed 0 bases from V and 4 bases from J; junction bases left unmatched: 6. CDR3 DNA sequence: TGTGCCAGCAGCCAAGAATCAGGGGGCGCCGCAGATACGCAGTATTTT. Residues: CASSQESGGAADTQYF.

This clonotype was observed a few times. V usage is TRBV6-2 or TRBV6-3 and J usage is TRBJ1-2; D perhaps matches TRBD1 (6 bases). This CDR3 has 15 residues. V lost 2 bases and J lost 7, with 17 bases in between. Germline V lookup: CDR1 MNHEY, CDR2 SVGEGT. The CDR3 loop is CASSYGGRGYSGYTF. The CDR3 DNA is TGTGCCAGCAGTTACGGCGGCAGGGGATATTCTGGCTACACCTTC.

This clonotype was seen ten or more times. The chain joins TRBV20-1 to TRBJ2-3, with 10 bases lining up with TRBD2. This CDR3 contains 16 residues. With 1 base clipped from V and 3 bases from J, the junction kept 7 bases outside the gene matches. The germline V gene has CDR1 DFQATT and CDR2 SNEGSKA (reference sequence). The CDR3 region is CSARAILAGATDTQYF. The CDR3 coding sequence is TGCAGTGCTAGAGCTATCCTAGCGGGGGCTACAGATACGCAGTATTTT.

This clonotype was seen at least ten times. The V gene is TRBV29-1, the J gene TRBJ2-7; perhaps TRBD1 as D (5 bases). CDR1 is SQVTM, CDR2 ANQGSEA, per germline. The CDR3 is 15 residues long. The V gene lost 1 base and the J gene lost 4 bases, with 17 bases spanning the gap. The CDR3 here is CSVEVPGNTKYEQYF. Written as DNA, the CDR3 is TGCAGCGTTGAAGTCCCAGGGAACACAAAATACGAGCAGTACTTC.